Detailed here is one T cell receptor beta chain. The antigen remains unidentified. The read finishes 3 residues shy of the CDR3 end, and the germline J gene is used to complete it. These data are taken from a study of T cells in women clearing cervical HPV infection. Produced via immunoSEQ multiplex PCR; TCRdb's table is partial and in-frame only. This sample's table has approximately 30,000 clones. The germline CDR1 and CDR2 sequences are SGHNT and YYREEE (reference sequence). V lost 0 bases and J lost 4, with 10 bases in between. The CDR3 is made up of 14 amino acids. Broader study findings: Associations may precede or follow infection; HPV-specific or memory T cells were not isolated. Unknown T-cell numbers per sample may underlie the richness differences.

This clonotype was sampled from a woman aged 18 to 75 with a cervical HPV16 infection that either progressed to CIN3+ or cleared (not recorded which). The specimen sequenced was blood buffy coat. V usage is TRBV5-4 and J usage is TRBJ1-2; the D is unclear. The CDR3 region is CASSLGEGGYGYTF. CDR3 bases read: TGTGCCAGCAGCTTGGGAGAGGGTGGCTATGGC.